The 4 T cell receptor beta chains below were found in one sample sequenced in a study of blood T cell repertoires in COVID-19 (TCRdb year 2020). Library creation used the immunoSEQ multiplex PCR assay. TCRdb re-hosts the immuneACCESS table, in-frame sequences only. Its copies lack some clones; in the studies checked, an unresolved V gene accounts for under half of them, and the cause for the rest is not known. For this sample the table gives over 200,000 clones, of which 84% were detected only once. The ten top clones hold 15% to 20% of the sample. The sample taken for sequencing was peripheral blood. The receptors originated from a woman older than 75 with active or convalescent COVID-19.

This chain links TRBV7-3 with TRBJ2-1; tentatively, D is TRBD2 (5 bases). The ends were cut back, 4 bases at V and 2 bases at J, with 12 bases in the middle. This CDR3 contains 15 residues. CDR1 SGHTA and CDR2 FQGTGA come from the germline V gene. CDR3 DNA: TGTGCCAGCAGCTCCGACTATAACCCCTACAATGAGCAGTTCTTC. Translation gives CASSSDYNPYNEQFF. The complete variable domain, with remaining parts taken from reference TRBV7-3 and TRBJ2-1, reads GAGVSQTPSNKVTEKGKYVELRCDPISGHTALYWYRQSLGQGPEFLIYFQGTGAADDSGLPNDRFFAVRPEGSVSTLKIQRTERGDSAVYLCASSSDYNPYNEQFFGPGTRLTVL.

In its sample, this clone was seen once. This sequence joins TRBV27 and TRBJ1-5; TRBD1 agrees at 12 bases. This CDR3 is 18 amino acids long. Germline CDR1 reads MNHEY; CDR2 reads SMNVEV (reference sequence). V trimming: 6 bases; J trimming: 4 bases; junction bases outside the gene matches: 13. CDR3 protein: CASRPSGTGGVRNQPQHF. CDR3 DNA: TGTGCCAGCAGACCTTCCGGGACAGGGGGCGTAAGGAATCAGCCCCAGCATTTT.

The chain has TRBV6-1 and TRBJ1-2; tentatively, D is TRBD1 (6 bases). V was pared by 2 bases and J by 6 bases, with 16 bases between. The CDR3 spans 15 residues. Germline CDR1 is MNHNS and CDR2 is SASEGT. CDR3 in DNA: TGTGCCAGCAGTGAATATCGGGCAGGGGACGATGGCTACACCTTC. The encoded protein is CASSEYRAGDDGYTF.

The chain combines TRBV6-5 with TRBJ2-2; D gene uncertain. Germline V gene sequence: CDR1 MNHEY, CDR2 SVGAGI. The CDR3 has 16 amino acids. Trimming took off 0 bases at V and 0 bases at J, with 8 bases between the two ends. The CDR3 nucleotides are TGTGCCAGCAGTTACTCGAGCACGACGAACACCGGGGAGCTGTTTTTT. It specifies CASSYSSTTNTGELFF.